This T cell receptor (beta chain) originates from a study of blood T cells in healthy people across ages. This clonotype has a handful of counts. It was with a sample-barcoded 5' primer and a J-beta primer mix that a second PCR of roughly 7 to 12 cycles was run. A template-switch adaptor with 12 random nucleotides tagged each cDNA molecule. TCRdb redid the calling of the 5' RACE reads with MiXCR, one entry per CDR3 protein. The sample has some 1.4 million distinct CDR3 sequences, approximately 38% seen once. Trimming cost V 1 base and J 8 bases, with 11 bases left between them. The CDR3 spans 13 residues. Germline V gene sequence: CDR1 SEHNR, CDR2 FQNEAQ (reference sequence).

The sequencing sample was made of blood. This sequence originates from a woman under 30 in good health. V and J are TRBV7-9 and TRBJ1-2; D is undetermined. CDR3 nucleotides: TGTGCCAGCAGCTTAGGGGCAGCCGAAGGCTACACCTTC. Residues: CASSLGAAEGYTF.